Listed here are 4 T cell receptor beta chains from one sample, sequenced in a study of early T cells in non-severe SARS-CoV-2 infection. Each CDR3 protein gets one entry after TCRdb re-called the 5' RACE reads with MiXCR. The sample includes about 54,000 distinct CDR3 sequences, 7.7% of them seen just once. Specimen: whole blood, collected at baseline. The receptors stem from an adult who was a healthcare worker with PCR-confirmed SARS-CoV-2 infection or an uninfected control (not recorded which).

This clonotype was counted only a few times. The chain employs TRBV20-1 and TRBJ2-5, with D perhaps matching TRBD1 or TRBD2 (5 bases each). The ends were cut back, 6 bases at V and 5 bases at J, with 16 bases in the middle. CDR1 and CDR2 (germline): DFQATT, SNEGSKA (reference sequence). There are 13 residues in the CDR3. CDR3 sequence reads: CSATADTMETQYF. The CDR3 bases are TGCAGTGCGACAGCGGACACGATGGAGACCCAGTACTTC.

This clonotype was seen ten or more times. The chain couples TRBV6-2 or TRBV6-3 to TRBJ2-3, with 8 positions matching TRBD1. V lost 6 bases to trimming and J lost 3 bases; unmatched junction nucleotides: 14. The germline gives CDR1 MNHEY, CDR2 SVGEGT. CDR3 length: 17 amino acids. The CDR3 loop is CASSPTSRQGTTDTQYF. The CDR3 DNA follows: TGTGCCAGCAGCCCTACGTCACGACAGGGGACGACAGATACGCAGTATTTT.

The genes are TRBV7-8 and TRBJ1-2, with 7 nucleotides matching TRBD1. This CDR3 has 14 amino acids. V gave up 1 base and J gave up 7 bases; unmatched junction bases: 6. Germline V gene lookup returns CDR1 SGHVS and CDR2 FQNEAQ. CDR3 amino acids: CASSLGGGGSGYTF. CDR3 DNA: TGTGCCAGCAGCTTAGGAGGGGGCGGCTCTGGCTACACCTTC.

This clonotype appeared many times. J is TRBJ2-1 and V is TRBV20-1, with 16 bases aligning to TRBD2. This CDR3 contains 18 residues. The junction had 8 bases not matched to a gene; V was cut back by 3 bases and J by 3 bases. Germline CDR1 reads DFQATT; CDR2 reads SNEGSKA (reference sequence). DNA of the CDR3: TGCAGTGCTAGTGCTGGGACTAGCGGGAGGGCCGGCTACAATGAGCAGTTCTTC. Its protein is CSASAGTSGRAGYNEQFF.